The 29 T cell receptor beta chains below come from one sample, sequenced in a study of cytomegalovirus exposure and HLA in healthy donors. Some clones are missing from TCRdb's copy, which holds only in-frame ones; the method was immunoSEQ multiplex PCR. This table holds 150,000 to 180,000 clones, less than 90% found once. Sequencing was done on a sample of PBMCs. The receptors here all came from a young man in good health and CMV-seropositive.

This clone was detected only a few times. V gene TRBV19 combines with J gene TRBJ1-2, with D tentatively TRBD1 (6 bases). The CDR3 has 16 residues. Trimming took 7 bases from V and 0 from J, leaving 18 bases between them. Per germline, CDR1 LNHDA and CDR2 SQIVND (reference sequence). CDR3 in DNA: TGTGCCAGTATTCCCCGGTGGGGGCAATCTAACTATGGCTACACCTTC. It yields the protein CASIPRWGQSNYGYTF.

The chain combines TRBV11-2 with TRBJ2-7, with 12 bases fitting TRBD1. V was clipped by 5 bases and J by 6 bases; unmatched bases: 11. The germline V gene encodes CDR1 SGHAT and CDR2 FQNNGV. CDR3 length: 16 residues. The CDR3 DNA follows: TGTGCCAGCAGCGCCCGTTCCGGGACAGGGGGCCCCGAGCAGTACTTC. This encodes CASSARSGTGGPEQYF.

The chain recombines TRBV9 with TRBJ2-4; maybe TRBD1 (5 bases). Per the germline V gene, CDR1 is SGDLS and CDR2 is YYNGEE. V was trimmed by 0 bases and J by 0 bases, leaving 10 bases between them. CDR3 length equals 16 residues. CDR3 amino acids: CASSVAGNIAKNIQYF. Written as DNA, the CDR3 is TGTGCCAGCAGCGTAGCAGGGAACATAGCCAAAAACATTCAGTACTTC.

The genes are TRBV28 and TRBJ2-3, with 10 bases matching TRBD2. This CDR3 is built from 14 residues. V dropped 6 bases and J dropped 4; count of bases not matched to a gene: 4. Germline V gives CDR1 MDHEN, CDR2 SYDVKM. In nucleotides, the CDR3 is TGTGCCAGCAGGTCTAGCGGGAGCGCAGATACGCAGTATTTT. Protein: CASRSSGSADTQYF.

The chain couples TRBV19 to TRBJ1-2, with TRBD1 matching 11 bases. Germline trimming cut 4 bases from V and 4 bases from J; bases unmatched to any gene: 5. Germline V gene data show CDR1 as LNHDA and CDR2 as SQIVND (reference sequence). This CDR3 is built from 15 residues. The CDR3 region has the DNA TGTGCCAGTAGTACCCGGACAGGGGGCAGCTATGGCTACACCTTC. This encodes CASSTRTGGSYGYTF. Variable domain in full (rest from reference TRBV19 and TRBJ1-2): DGGITQSPKYLFRKEGQNVTLSCEQNLNHDAMYWYRQDPGQGLRLIYYSQIVNDFQKGDIAEGYSVSREKKESFPLTVTSAQKNPTAFYLCASSTRTGGSYGYTFGSGTRLTVV.

V gene TRBV7-9 combines with J gene TRBJ1-6, with TRBD1 matching over 9 bases. This CDR3 is 17 amino acids long. J was trimmed by 1 base and V by 10 bases; bases with no gene match: 11. The V gene's germline CDR1 is SEHNR and CDR2 FQNEAQ (reference sequence). CDR3 DNA sequence: TGTGCCACCCGCGAGGACAGGGGCAAGTCCTATAATTCACCCCTCCACTTT. The encoded protein is CATREDRGKSYNSPLHF.

This clone was counted between two and nine times. The V gene is TRBV11-2, the J gene TRBJ1-6, with unresolved D. V dropped 3 bases and J dropped 14 bases, with 8 bases sitting between them. The CDR3 contains 11 residues. Germline loops: CDR1 SGHAT, CDR2 FQNNGV. CDR3 DNA: TGTGCCAGCAGCTTCCTAGAATCCCTCCACTTT. Protein: CASSFLESLHF.

The chain carries TRBV25-1 and TRBJ1-6; tentative D call: TRBD1 (6 bases). CDR1 and CDR2 from the germline V gene are MGHDK and SYGVNS. The CDR3 is made up of 15 amino acids. V lost 5 bases, J lost 8 bases, and 16 bases lay in between. The CDR3 DNA reads TGTGCCAGCAGTTCCTCACAGGGCCGGGATTCACCCCTCCACTTT. This encodes CASSSSQGRDSPLHF.

The gene calls are TRBV5-6 and TRBJ1-2; D is uncertain. The V end lost 4 bases, the J end lost 4 bases, and 20 bases lay between the germline ends. This CDR3 comprises 16 residues. Germline assignment: CDR1 SGHDT and CDR2 YYEEEE. The DNA of the CDR3 is TGTGCCAGCAGCCCGGGATTGACTAACGTTGGCTATGGCTACACCTTC. It codes for CASSPGLTNVGYGYTF.

This CDR3 reads CASSFFKAGTQPDGEQYF. Written as DNA, the CDR3 is TGTGCCAGCAGCTTTTTTAAGGCAGGAACTCAACCCGACGGCGAGCAGTACTTC. The chain has TRBV5-6 and TRBJ2-7; D is unresolved. V dropped 2 bases and J dropped 6 bases, with 27 bases sitting between them. The CDR3 loop spans 18 amino acids. Germline CDR1 and CDR2: SGHDT and YYEEEE.

The CDR3 spells CASSRQPGTGDEQYF. The CDR3 nucleotides are TGTGCCAGCTCCCGACAGCCCGGGACAGGGGATGAGCAGTACTTC. This chain uses TRBV18 with TRBJ2-7; 10 positions agree with TRBD1. V was clipped by 6 bases and J by 7 bases; unmatched bases: 12. The CDR3 sequence is 15 residues long. CDR1 and CDR2 from the germline V gene are KGHSH and LQKENI.

V is TRBV5-1 and J is TRBJ2-2, with 11 bases fitting TRBD2. Germline assignment: CDR1 SGHRS and CDR2 YFSETQ. The CDR3 covers 17 residues. The V and J ends lost 0 bases and 5 bases, in that order; junction bases with no gene match: 6. The CDR3 DNA is TGCGCCAGCAGCTTGGTCCTTACTAGCGGGGGAACCGGGGAGCTGTTTTTT. Its translation: CASSLVLTSGGTGELFF.

CDR3 sequence: CASRGGGWDTQYF. In nucleotides, the CDR3 is TGCGCCAGCCGAGGGGGAGGGTGGGATACGCAGTATTTT. The V and J genes are TRBV4-1 and TRBJ2-3, with a tentative D call TRBD2 (7 bases). With 8 bases removed from V and 6 bases from J, the gap between germline ends came to 15 bases. This CDR3 is 13 amino acids long. CDR1 and CDR2 from the germline V gene are MGHRA and YSYEKL.

V and J are TRBV10-3 and TRBJ2-1; 8 bases fit TRBD2. The CDR3 contains 15 residues. The ends lost 0 bases at V and 8 bases at J; junction bases unmatched: 6. Germline CDR1 and CDR2: ENHRY and SYGVKD. The CDR3 DNA is TGTGCCATCAGTGAGTCGGGACTAGTGAGCGATGAGCAGTTCTTC. This sequence encodes CAISESGLVSDEQFF.

The V and J genes are TRBV29-1 and TRBJ2-3, with 9 nucleotides matching TRBD2. V was pared by 5 bases and J by 4 bases, with 7 bases of the junction left unmatched. From germline, CDR1 is SQVTM and CDR2 ANQGSEA. The CDR3 sequence is 14 residues long. CDR3 sequence reads: CSVMAGGRSDTQYF. The CDR3 DNA is TGCAGCGTTATGGCGGGGGGGAGATCAGATACGCAGTATTTT.

This chain joins TRBV7-2 and TRBJ2-5; 9 nucleotides match TRBD2. CDR3 length: 17 residues. The germline V gene has CDR1 SGHTA and CDR2 FQGNSA. V was clipped by 3 bases and J by 1 base; unmatched bases: 9. The CDR3 spells CASSFAFGGGAQETQYF. CDR3 sequence (DNA): TGTGCCAGCAGCTTCGCGTTCGGCGGGGGGGCCCAAGAGACCCAGTACTTC. The whole variable domain, filled in from reference TRBV7-2 and TRBJ2-5, reads GAGVSQSPSNKVTEKGKDVELRCDPISGHTALYWYRQSLGQGLEFLIYFQGNSAPDKSGLPSDRFSAERTGGSVSTLTIQRTQQEDSAVYLCASSFAFGGGAQETQYFGPGTRLLVL.

The chain uses TRBV4-1 and TRBJ1-1; TRBD1 is a possible D gene (5 bases). Germline V gene lookup returns CDR1 MGHRA and CDR2 YSYEKL. CDR3 size: 14 residues. V was pared by 1 base and J by 5 bases, with 11 bases between. CDR3 in DNA: TGCGCCAGCAGCCAAGTGGGGCGGCGGACTGAAGCTTTCTTT. Encoded protein: CASSQVGRRTEAFF.

This clone was recorded a few times. The chain recombines TRBV6-8 with TRBJ1-2; TRBD1 agrees at 7 bases. The CDR3 is made up of 13 amino acids. The germline V gene has CDR1 MNHGY and CDR2 SAAAGT. V dropped 5 bases and J dropped 8; count of bases not matched to a gene: 8. DNA for the CDR3: TGTGCCAGCAGTGGGGACAGTTTAACGGGCTACACCTTC. Protein: CASSGDSLTGYTF.

The chain employs TRBV4-3 and TRBJ2-7; the D is unclear. Germline assignment: CDR1 LGHNA and CDR2 YSLEER. The CDR3 runs to 12 residues. Trimming left V 4 bases short and J 7 bases short, with 11 bases between. Written as DNA, the CDR3 is TGCGCCAGCAGCCTGGGCGACCGGGAGCAGTACTTC. Protein product: CASSLGDREQYF.

CDR3 region: CASSQGDRVQETQYF. The CDR3, as DNA: TGTGCCAGCAGCCAGGGGGACAGGGTCCAAGAGACCCAGTACTTC. The chain joins TRBV11-3 to TRBJ2-5; 9 nucleotides line up with TRBD1. This CDR3 has 15 amino acids. The germline V gene encodes CDR1 SGHNT and CDR2 YENEEA. The V gene end was trimmed by 5 bases and the J gene end by 1 base; junction bases not matched to a gene: 5. Supplemented by reference TRBV11-3 and TRBJ2-5, the full variable domain reads EAGVVQSPRYKIIEKKQPVAFWCNPISGHNTLYWYLQNLGQGPELLIRYENEEAVDDSQLPKDRFSAERLKGVDSTLKIQPAELGDSAVYLCASSQGDRVQETQYFGPGTRLLVL.

The chain couples TRBV19 to TRBJ1-1; 8 bases fit TRBD1. The germline V gene has CDR1 LNHDA and CDR2 SQIVND (reference sequence). Unmatched junction bases numbered 5, after V lost 0 bases and J lost 8 bases. The length of the CDR3 is 14 residues. This chain's CDR3 is CASSIEGGTGEAFF. The CDR3 DNA is TGTGCCAGTAGTATAGAGGGGGGGACAGGAGAAGCTTTCTTT.

The chain uses TRBV10-2 and TRBJ2-1, with D possibly being TRBD1 (6 bases). CDR3 length: 15 amino acids. V lost 10 bases, J lost 0 bases, and 16 bases lay in between. Germline V gene data show CDR1 as WSHSY and CDR2 as SAAADI. CDR3 in amino acids: CATKGHRSSYNEQFF. DNA of the CDR3: TGCGCCACAAAGGGACACCGTAGCTCCTACAATGAGCAGTTCTTC.

The J gene is TRBJ1-1, the V gene TRBV7-3; no reliable D call. Looked up from germline, CDR1 is SGHTA and CDR2 is FQGTGA. V was clipped by 2 bases and J by 7 bases, with 11 bases between them. CDR3 length: 13 amino acids. The CDR3 is CASSLANAGEAFF. The CDR3 region has the DNA TGTGCCAGCAGCTTAGCCAATGCGGGTGAAGCTTTCTTT. Drawing the rest from reference TRBV7-3 and TRBJ1-1, the complete variable domain is GAGVSQTPSNKVTEKGKYVELRCDPISGHTALYWYRQSLGQGPEFLIYFQGTGAADDSGLPNDRFFAVRPEGSVSTLKIQRTERGDSAVYLCASSLANAGEAFFGQGTRLTVV.

This chain connects TRBV6-6 to TRBJ1-1, with a weak D call TRBD1 (5 bases). Trimming took off 0 bases at V and 7 bases at J, with 12 bases between the two ends. Germline CDR1 is MNHNY and CDR2 is SVGAGI (reference sequence). CDR3 size: 14 residues. CDR3 in DNA: TGTGCCAGCAGTTACTCGACGGACACGATTGAAGCTTTCTTT. It specifies CASSYSTDTIEAFF.

The chain uses TRBV30 and TRBJ2-1; 16 bases fit TRBD2. This CDR3 contains 15 residues. The V and J ends lost 7 bases and 9 bases, in that order; junction bases with no gene match: 9. Germline-derived CDR1 and CDR2 are GTSNPN and SVGIG (reference sequence). Here the CDR3 DNA reads TGTGCCTCCTCCGGGACTAGCGGGAGGGCCACTGAGCAGTTCTTC. This codes for CASSGTSGRATEQFF.

This chain uses TRBV7-8 with TRBJ2-1, with 10 bases that match TRBD2. The CDR3 is made up of 18 amino acids. Germline trimming cut 2 bases from V and 4 bases from J; bases unmatched to any gene: 11. Germline CDR1 reads SGHVS; CDR2 reads FQNEAQ. The CDR3 nucleotides are TGTGCCAGCAGCTTAAATCCCCTGGGACTAGCGCCTTACAATGAGCAGTTCTTC. It is translated as CASSLNPLGLAPYNEQFF.

DNA of the CDR3: TGTGCCAGCAGTTACTCGAGAAAGAACACTGAAGCTTTCTTT. Translating gives CASSYSRKNTEAFF. The chain uses TRBV6-5 and TRBJ1-1, with D uncertain. Trimming left V 0 bases short and J 1 base short, with 6 bases between. The CDR3 runs to 14 residues. The V gene's germline CDR1 is MNHEY and CDR2 SVGAGI.

The J gene is TRBJ1-2, the V gene TRBV6-6, with TRBD1 matching over 7 bases. The CDR3 totals 14 residues. V lost 2 bases, J lost 5 bases, and 5 bases stayed unmatched. CDR1 and CDR2 (germline): MNHNY, SVGAGI (reference sequence). CDR3: CASSYKGAPYGYTF. In nucleotides, the CDR3 is TGTGCCAGCAGTTACAAGGGGGCGCCGTATGGCTACACCTTC.

The rearrangement uses TRBV18 and TRBJ2-2; the match to TRBD1 covers 8 bases. The CDR3 has 15 amino acids. Losses at the gene ends were 2 bases for V and 5 bases for J; bases not matched to a gene: 4. Germline V CDR1 and CDR2: KGHSH, LQKENI. The CDR3 reads CASSPDRGETGELFF. The CDR3 nucleotides read TGTGCCAGCTCACCAGACAGGGGTGAGACCGGGGAGCTGTTTTTT.